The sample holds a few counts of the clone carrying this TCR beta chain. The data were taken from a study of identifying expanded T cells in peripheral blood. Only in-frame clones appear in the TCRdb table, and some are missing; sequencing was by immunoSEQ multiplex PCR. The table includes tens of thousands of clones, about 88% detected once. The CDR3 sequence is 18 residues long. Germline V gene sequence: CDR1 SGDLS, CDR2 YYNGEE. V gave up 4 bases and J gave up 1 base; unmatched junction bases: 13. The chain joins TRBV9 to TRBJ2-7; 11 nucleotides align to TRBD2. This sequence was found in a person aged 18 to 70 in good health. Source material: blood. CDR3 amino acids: CASSPTLAGGKGSYEQYF. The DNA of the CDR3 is TGTGCCAGCAGCCCGACGCTAGCGGGGGGTAAAGGTTCCTACGAGCAGTACTTC.